The rows below give T cell receptor beta chains drawn from one sample of a study of beta chain features in type 1 diabetes. Profiling relied on immunoSEQ multiplex PCR, and the TCRdb table lists in-frame clones only, not all of them. Among 350,000 or so clones, about 19% were seen once, and the ten largest hold 0.044%. Sample: naive CD4+ T cells from blood. Source of these receptors: a woman aged 18 to 35 in good health. Both conserved end residues are part of each CDR3. A D gene is named only where the DNA matches it firmly. Only some rows state a clone size, as once, few, many or a class for expanded clones.

cdr3_length,j_call,clone_size,d_call,v_call,cdr3_aa,cdr3_nt
16,TRBJ2-5,NA,NA,TRBV15,CATRVRSPIAGETQYF,TGTGCCACCAGGGTGAGGTCACCTATTGCGGGTGAGACCCAGTACTTC
12,TRBJ2-1,few,TRBD2,TRBV6-5,CASRTGGNEQFF,TGTGCCAGCAGAACGGGAGGGAATGAGCAGTTCTTC
13,TRBJ2-3,few,NA,TRBV30,CAWSHRDLFTQYF,TGTGCCTGGAGTCACAGGGATCTGTTTACGCAGTATTTT
16,TRBJ2-7,few,TRBD2,TRBV7-9,CASTKWRGTNLYEQYF,TGTGCCAGCACCAAATGGCGGGGGACCAATCTCTACGAGCAGTACTTC
13,TRBJ1-2,NA,NA,TRBV5-4,CASSLAQGDGYTF,TGTGCCAGCAGCTTGGCGCAGGGTGATGGCTACACCTTC
15,TRBJ2-5,NA,NA,TRBV5-1,CASSSTLGVAETQYF,TGCGCCAGCAGCTCGACCCTGGGAGTAGCAGAGACCCAGTACTTC
14,TRBJ1-2,NA,NA,TRBV4-2,CASSQPDSNYGYTF,TGTGCCAGCAGCCAACCGGACAGTAACTATGGCTACACCTTC
13,TRBJ1-1,few,TRBD1,TRBV30,CAWSRQGNTEAFF,TGTGCCTGGAGCCGACAGGGAAACACTGAAGCTTTCTTT
14,TRBJ1-5,few,TRBD1,TRBV11-2,CASSTGTGAQPQHF,TGTGCCAGCAGCACTGGGACAGGGGCCCAGCCCCAGCATTTT
14,TRBJ2-2,few,TRBD1,TRBV19,CASRGTGNTGELFF,TGTGCCAGTAGGGGGACAGGGAACACCGGGGAGCTGTTTTTT
15,TRBJ2-5,few,NA,TRBV9,CASSPEIAREETQYF,TGTGCCAGCAGCCCAGAGATAGCGCGGGAAGAGACCCAGTACTTC
15,TRBJ2-1,few,NA,TRBV5-1,CASSLGLPPLTEQFF,TGCGCCAGCAGCTTGGGACTCCCCCCATTGACTGAGCAGTTCTTC
17,TRBJ1-5,NA,NA,TRBV19,CASSIDPGSYSNQPQHF,TGTGCCAGTAGTATAGATCCGGGGTCCTATAGCAATCAGCCCCAGCATTTT
14,TRBJ2-1,few,NA,TRBV30,CASSEYNSYNEQFF,TGTGCCTCCTCGGAGTATAACTCCTACAATGAGCAGTTCTTC